This T cell receptor beta chain was sequenced in a study of cytomegalovirus exposure and HLA in healthy donors. Regarding the study as a whole: Researchers left out some V segments, among them TRBV6-2 and TRBV6-3, as indistinguishable.

CDR1 LNHDA and CDR2 SQIVND come from the germline V gene (reference sequence). The CDR3 is made up of 14 amino acids. Trimming removed 6 bases at V and 10 bases at J, with 19 bases between. PCR involved 60 Vbeta and 13 Jbeta primers. TCRdb keeps only in-frame clones here, not all; method: immunoSEQ multiplex PCR. With roughly 40,000 clones in the sample, the ten largest clones hold approximately 8.4%. Points on this clone: Its matching antigen is unknown.

This sequence joins TRBV19 and TRBJ2-1; D possibly corresponds to TRBD2 (6 bases). Sequencing was carried out using PBMCs. The receptor comes from a man aged 35 to 55 in good health and CMV-seropositive. The CDR3 region has the DNA TGTGCCAGTAGACCTTCCCAGGGTGCGGGGGAGCAGTTCTTC. It specifies CASRPSQGAGEQFF.